The present TCR beta chain was sequenced within a study of OX40 agonist ivuxolimab in advanced cancers. Data came from immunoSEQ multiplex PCR; TCRdb stores just in-frame clones and leaves some out. The sample shows about 18,000 clones, about 80% of them seen only once. Germline-derived CDR1 and CDR2 are SGHDN and FVKESK. The CDR3 spans 15 residues. V lost 0 bases, J lost 3 bases, and 4 bases stayed unmatched. With baseline, cycle 4 day 1, and cycle 7 day 1 as timepoints, blood was sampled. The J gene is TRBJ2-7, the V gene TRBV14; 8 nucleotides line up with TRBD1. Sequencing was performed on CD4+ or CD8+ T cells sorted from blood, taken in a trial of the OX40 agonist ivuxolimab. The source is an adult with an advanced solid tumor such as melanoma, head and neck, liver or kidney cancer. Here the CDR3 DNA reads TGTGCCAGCAGCCAAGATCCGGGACAGGACTACGAGCAGTACTTC. The encoded protein is CASSQDPGQDYEQYF. Full variable domain (remainder filled in from reference TRBV14 and TRBJ2-7): EAGVTQFPSHSVIEKGQTVTLRCDPISGHDNLYWYRRVMGKEIKFLLHFVKESKQDESGMPNNRFLAERTGGTYSTLKVQPAELEDSGVYFCASSQDPGQDYEQYFGPGTRLTVT.